These 32 T cell receptor beta chains were sequenced from one sample in a study of cytomegalovirus exposure and HLA in healthy donors. Researchers ran the PCR with 60 Vbeta and 13 Jbeta primers. Using immunoSEQ multiplex PCR, the repertoire was profiled, and TCRdb retains in-frame clones only, with some absent. In the table there are about 140,000 clones, 76% of which are singletons. Sequenced material: PBMCs. These receptors were taken from a middle-aged man in good health and CMV-seronegative.

The V call is TRBV7-2, the J call TRBJ2-7, with TRBD1 identical over 9 bases. V shed 6 bases and J 5 bases; nucleotides not matched to a gene: 11. This CDR3 is 15 amino acids long. The germline gives CDR1 SGHTA, CDR2 FQGNSA. This CDR3 reads CASRRTSGQGDEQYF. The CDR3 DNA is TGTGCCAGCAGGAGAACCTCGGGACAGGGCGACGAGCAGTACTTC. The variable domain in full, with the rest retrieved from reference TRBV7-2 and TRBJ2-7, is GAGVSQSPSNKVTEKGKDVELRCDPISGHTALYWYRQSLGQGLEFLIYFQGNSAPDKSGLPSDRFSAERTGGSVSTLTIQRTQQEDSAVYLCASRRTSGQGDEQYFGPGTRLTVT.

V usage is TRBV19 and J usage is TRBJ2-2; TRBD1 might be the D (6 bases). V gave up 10 bases and J gave up 4 bases, with 19 bases separating them. Germline lookup yields CDR1 LNHDA and CDR2 SQIVND (reference sequence). This CDR3 is 15 amino acids long. In nucleotides, the CDR3 is TGTGCCACCCGCGAGGGGACACGGCCCACCGGGGAGCTGTTTTTT. Protein: CATREGTRPTGELFF. Filled out from reference TRBV19 and TRBJ2-2, the complete variable domain reads DGGITQSPKYLFRKEGQNVTLSCEQNLNHDAMYWYRQDPGQGLRLIYYSQIVNDFQKGDIAEGYSVSREKKESFPLTVTSAQKNPTAFYLCATREGTRPTGELFFGEGSRLTVL.

The chain uses TRBV4-3 and TRBJ2-7; D is ambiguous. Trimming pared 0 bases from V and 3 bases from J, leaving 12 bases between. Germline CDR1 reads LGHNA; CDR2 reads YSLEER. CDR3 length equals 15 residues. The CDR3 bases are TGCGCCAGCAGCCAAGATAGGAGATTAGGCTACGAGCAGTACTTC. Translation gives CASSQDRRLGYEQYF.

This clone was found once. This sample includes further DNA sequences coding for the same CDR3. V usage is TRBV9 and J usage is TRBJ2-7; 8 bases align to TRBD1. J was trimmed by 5 bases and V by 4 bases; bases with no gene match: 5. CDR3 length equals 13 residues. Germline V gene sequence: CDR1 SGDLS, CDR2 YYNGEE. The CDR3 nucleotides read TGTGCCAGCAGCCCGGACAGGGCCCACGAGCAGTACTTC. Residues: CASSPDRAHEQYF.

This clone was seen just once. CDR3 in DNA: TGCGCCAGCAGCCAAGAGAGAGGAGACAGGGGGCCCCCCCTCCACTTT. Protein sequence: CASSQERGDRGPPLHF. This chain connects TRBV4-3 to TRBJ1-6, with 10 bases matching TRBD1. The CDR3 covers 16 residues. Germline CDR1 and CDR2: LGHNA and YSLEER. Unmatched junction bases numbered 9, after V lost 0 bases and J lost 13 bases.

The chain joins TRBV9 to TRBJ1-1; D is perhaps TRBD1 (5 bases). Trimming took 3 bases from V and 0 from J, leaving 12 bases between them. The CDR3 runs 15 residues. Germline V gene data show CDR1 as SGDLS and CDR2 as YYNGEE. The CDR3 reads CASSGMGQLNTEAFF. For the CDR3, the DNA is TGTGCCAGCAGCGGAATGGGGCAGCTGAACACTGAAGCTTTCTTT.

The rearrangement joins TRBV5-1 to TRBJ1-2; TRBD1 is a possible D gene (5 bases). The CDR3 covers 12 residues. V lost 4 bases and J 6 bases, leaving 10 bases between the germline ends. Per germline, CDR1 SGHRS and CDR2 YFSETQ. CDR3 sequence reads: CASSPGEDGYTF. As DNA, the CDR3 is TGCGCCAGCAGCCCGGGGGAGGATGGCTACACCTTC.

The chain combines TRBV6-5 with TRBJ2-7; 12 bases match TRBD1. The CDR3 has 15 amino acids. The germline gives CDR1 MNHEY, CDR2 SVGAGI. Germline trimming cut 4 bases from V and 5 bases from J; bases unmatched to any gene: 6. CDR3: CASSSLGTGGNEQYF. Written as DNA, the CDR3 is TGTGCCAGCAGTTCGCTGGGGACAGGGGGCAACGAGCAGTACTTC.

This clone was detected a few times. The V and J genes are TRBV2 and TRBJ2-7; tentatively, D is TRBD2 (5 bases). CDR3 length: 12 amino acids. Germline V CDR1 and CDR2: SNHLY, FYNNEI. The V end was cut by 8 bases, the J end by 0 bases, with 8 bases between. CDR3 nucleotide sequence: TGTGCCAGCGAGGGCAGCTCCTACGAGCAGTACTTC. The encoded protein is CASEGSSYEQYF.

The chain couples TRBV2 to TRBJ2-7; possible D gene TRBD2, 7 bases. Germline V gene data show CDR1 as SNHLY and CDR2 as FYNNEI. Between the trimmed V and J ends, which lost 3 bases and 5 bases, there was a span of 14 bases. The CDR3 contains 14 residues. CDR3: CASSEGGGANEQYF. The CDR3 nucleotides read TGTGCCAGCAGTGAGGGTGGGGGGGCCAACGAGCAGTACTTC.

This clone occurred a few times. The CDR3 DNA reads as TGTGCCAGTGGGGGGGATTCTCCTAACTATGGCTACACCTTC. Amino acid sequence: CASGGDSPNYGYTF. The rearrangement uses TRBV19 and TRBJ1-2; maybe TRBD1 (5 bases). The CDR3 totals 14 residues. Germline V gene data show CDR1 as LNHDA and CDR2 as SQIVND (reference sequence). V lost 8 bases to trimming and J lost 0 bases, with 13 bases between them.

The chain is built from TRBV28 and TRBJ2-2; TRBD2 matches at 7 bases. The CDR3 has 14 amino acids. Germline V lookup: CDR1 MDHEN, CDR2 SYDVKM. V lost 3 bases and J lost 3; bases outside the gene matches: 1. The CDR3 loop is CASSFGGYTGELFF. CDR3 DNA sequence: TGTGCCAGCAGTTTCGGGGGGTACACCGGGGAGCTGTTTTTT.

This sequence joins TRBV5-6 and TRBJ2-7; D call uncertain. The V end lost 2 bases, the J end lost 0 bases, and 3 bases lay between the germline ends. There are 12 residues in the CDR3. Germline V gives CDR1 SGHDT, CDR2 YYEEEE. This CDR3 is CASSFSSYEQYF. CDR3 DNA sequence: TGTGCCAGCAGCTTCAGCTCCTACGAGCAGTACTTC.

The sample holds many counts of this clone. The CDR3 nucleotides are TGTGCCAGCAGCTGGCTTGGGACAGGCGATGGCAATGAGCAGTTCTTC. Its protein product is CASSWLGTGDGNEQFF. V usage is TRBV7-9 and J usage is TRBJ2-1; 8 bases are a match to TRBD1. V was clipped by 4 bases and J by 6 bases; unmatched bases: 11. The CDR3 extends over 16 amino acids. Germline V CDR1 and CDR2: SEHNR, FQNEAQ (reference sequence).

For the CDR3, the DNA is TGTGCCAGCAGCTTAAGCCCCCAAGAGACCCAGTACTTC. Protein product: CASSLSPQETQYF. The V call is TRBV11-1, the J call TRBJ2-5; no reliable D call. V lost 2 bases and J lost 1, with 5 bases in between. The CDR3 has 13 residues. CDR1 and CDR2 from the germline V gene are SGHAT and FQDESV (reference sequence).

The J gene is TRBJ2-2, the V gene TRBV6-6; 9 nucleotides line up with TRBD1. The J segment lost 6 bases and the V segment lost 2 bases, leaving 7 bases of the junction unmatched. Germline V gives CDR1 MNHNY, CDR2 SVGAGI (reference sequence). The CDR3 spans 16 residues. The CDR3 DNA is TGTGCCAGCAGTTACCGAGACAGGGGGTTGGCCGGGGAGCTGTTTTTT. Translating gives CASSYRDRGLAGELFF.

DNA of the CDR3: TGTGCCAGTAACACTCCGGGACAGGGAGGGGAGACCCAGTACTTC. Translating gives CASNTPGQGGETQYF. The rearrangement uses TRBV19 and TRBJ2-5; 9 bases line up with TRBD1. Germline V gene sequence: CDR1 LNHDA, CDR2 SQIVND (reference sequence). The CDR3 has 15 amino acids. V gave up 7 bases and J gave up 5 bases; unmatched junction bases: 11. The whole variable domain, remainder taken from reference TRBV19 and TRBJ2-5, is DGGITQSPKYLFRKEGQNVTLSCEQNLNHDAMYWYRQDPGQGLRLIYYSQIVNDFQKGDIAEGYSVSREKKESFPLTVTSAQKNPTAFYLCASNTPGQGGETQYFGPGTRLLVL.

This chain connects TRBV19 to TRBJ2-2; possibly TRBD1 for D (6 bases). The V end was cut by 4 bases, the J end by 4 bases, with 13 bases between. Germline-derived CDR1 and CDR2 are LNHDA and SQIVND (reference sequence). The CDR3 sequence is 15 residues long. Here the CDR3 DNA reads TGTGCCAGTAGTAATCCGGGACACCTCACCGGGGAGCTGTTTTTT. Its protein is CASSNPGHLTGELFF. The full variable domain, completed using reference TRBV19 and TRBJ2-2, is DGGITQSPKYLFRKEGQNVTLSCEQNLNHDAMYWYRQDPGQGLRLIYYSQIVNDFQKGDIAEGYSVSREKKESFPLTVTSAQKNPTAFYLCASSNPGHLTGELFFGEGSRLTVL.

The chain is built from TRBV7-9 and TRBJ2-7; D is possibly TRBD2 (5 bases). Trimming removed 6 bases from V and 6 bases from J, with 12 bases in between. This CDR3 has 12 residues. Germline V lookup: CDR1 SEHNR, CDR2 FQNEAQ (reference sequence). CDR3 protein: CASSSTEGEQYF. The CDR3 coding sequence is TGTGCCAGCAGTTCTACAGAGGGCGAGCAGTACTTC.

The V gene is TRBV19, the J gene TRBJ1-5; D is uncertain. The CDR3 totals 17 residues. CDR1 and CDR2 (germline): LNHDA, SQIVND (reference sequence). The V end was cut by 4 bases, the J end by 5 bases, with 21 bases between. Here the CDR3 DNA reads TGTGCCAGTAGTAACCCCTATCGGGGAAGAGGGCATCAGCCCCAGCATTTT. This encodes CASSNPYRGRGHQPQHF.

The V gene is TRBV30, the J gene TRBJ1-1; D unclear. Germline V lookup: CDR1 GTSNPN, CDR2 SVGIG (reference sequence). The CDR3 length is 13 residues. Trimming left V 5 bases short and J 2 bases short, with 12 bases between. The CDR3 region is CAWALGSNTEAFF. CDR3 in DNA: TGTGCCTGGGCTCTAGGGAGTAACACTGAAGCTTTCTTT.

The chain has TRBV11-3 and TRBJ2-2; 7 bases agree with TRBD1. There are 20 residues in the CDR3. CDR1 is SGHNT and CDR2 is YENEEA in the germline V gene. J gave up 3 bases and V 5 bases, and 21 bases lay outside the gene matches. CDR3 bases: TGTGCCAGCAGCCTTAGGGGACAGTTCGCCATCTTAAGGGACACCGGGGAGCTGTTTTTT. It codes for CASSLRGQFAILRDTGELFF.

CDR3 protein: CASSLNRQETQYF. CDR3 DNA sequence: TGTGCCAGCAGCTTGAACAGGCAAGAGACCCAGTACTTC. The rearrangement links TRBV7-2 to TRBJ2-5; D may be TRBD1 (5 bases). The germline V and J ends were trimmed by 3 bases and 2 bases, with 7 bases remaining between them. Germline loops: CDR1 SGHTA, CDR2 FQGNSA. The CDR3 extends over 13 amino acids.

Worth noting for this clone: This sample also contains other DNA sequences that code for the same CDR3. The V gene is TRBV10-3, the J gene TRBJ2-7; TRBD1 might be the D (5 bases). CDR1 and CDR2 (germline): ENHRY, SYGVKD. The CDR3 consists of 12 residues. Trimming stripped 2 bases from V and 3 bases from J, with 5 bases between. The CDR3 reads CAISETGYEQYF. The CDR3 nucleotides are TGTGCCATCAGTGAGACAGGCTACGAGCAGTACTTC.

The chain employs TRBV28 and TRBJ2-7, with 9 bases that match TRBD1. Germline lookup yields CDR1 MDHEN and CDR2 SYDVKM. V lost 7 bases to trimming and J lost 2 bases; unmatched junction nucleotides: 12. The CDR3 covers 16 residues. This CDR3 is CASKLTGGVSPYEQYF. The DNA for the CDR3 is TGTGCCAGCAAATTAACAGGGGGCGTTAGCCCCTACGAGCAGTACTTC.

In this sample, this clone turned up a few times. This sequence joins TRBV7-2 and TRBJ2-5; TRBD2 aligns across 7 bases. V was pared by 4 bases and J by 5 bases, with 10 bases of the junction left unmatched. This CDR3 spans 15 amino acids. Germline V CDR1 and CDR2: SGHTA, FQGNSA. Written as DNA, the CDR3 is TGTGCCAGCAGCTGGGGACGAGGGCGGGAGGAGACCCAGTACTTC. The encoded protein is CASSWGRGREETQYF.

The CDR3 loop reads CAWSVTRDGYTF. The CDR3, as DNA: TGTGCCTGGAGTGTAACCCGAGATGGCTACACCTTC. The chain combines TRBV30 with TRBJ1-2; D is unresolved. The CDR3 is 12 residues long. CDR1 is GTSNPN, CDR2 SVGIG, per germline (reference sequence). V was shortened by 0 bases and J by 6 bases, with 8 bases between the two germline ends.

To note about this clone: At one end the junction does not follow the germline gene, possibly because of a read error. The same CDR3 can be traced to other DNA sequences in this sample. The chain carries TRBV30 and TRBJ1-1, with a tentative D call TRBD1 (5 bases). This CDR3 is built from 13 residues. The germline CDR1 and CDR2 sequences are GTSNPN and SVGIG (reference sequence). The CDR3 is CAWRRGWNTEAFF. The CDR3 DNA sequence: TGTGCCTGGAGAAGGGGATGGAACACCGAAGCTTTCTTT.

J is TRBJ2-1 and V is TRBV4-1, with D uncertain. Deletions cut 0 bases from V and 6 bases from J, with 12 bases between. There are 15 residues in the CDR3. Germline CDR1 MGHRA, CDR2 YSYEKL. CDR3 loop: CASSQEFAAANEQFF. The CDR3 DNA is TGCGCCAGCAGCCAAGAGTTCGCGGCAGCCAATGAGCAGTTCTTC.

The CDR3 reads CASSVATGVSYGYTF. CDR3 DNA sequence: TGTGCCAGCAGCGTAGCTACAGGAGTGAGCTATGGCTACACCTTC. The chain joins TRBV9 to TRBJ1-2; D may be TRBD1 (5 bases). This CDR3 has 15 amino acids. The germline V gene has CDR1 SGDLS and CDR2 YYNGEE. Trimming took off 0 bases at V and 4 bases at J, with 13 bases between the two ends.

This clone is a singleton in its sample. This rearrangement joins TRBV6-6 to TRBJ1-5; D not resolved. The CDR3 has 13 residues. The V and J ends lost 7 bases and 6 bases respectively, with 13 bases between them. Germline CDR1 is MNHNY and CDR2 is SVGAGI (reference sequence). The CDR3 region has the DNA TGTGCCAGCACCCCCGGGTCAGTTCAGCCCCAGCATTTT. It yields the protein CASTPGSVQPQHF.

This clone was counted between two and nine times. The V gene is TRBV9, the J gene TRBJ2-3; 7 bases align to TRBD1. Germline CDR1 is SGDLS and CDR2 is YYNGEE. V was pared by 3 bases and J by 0 bases, with 4 bases of the junction left unmatched. The CDR3 contains 15 residues. The CDR3 protein is CASSGGQPSTDTQYF. CDR3 DNA: TGTGCCAGCAGCGGGGGACAGCCTAGCACAGATACGCAGTATTTT.